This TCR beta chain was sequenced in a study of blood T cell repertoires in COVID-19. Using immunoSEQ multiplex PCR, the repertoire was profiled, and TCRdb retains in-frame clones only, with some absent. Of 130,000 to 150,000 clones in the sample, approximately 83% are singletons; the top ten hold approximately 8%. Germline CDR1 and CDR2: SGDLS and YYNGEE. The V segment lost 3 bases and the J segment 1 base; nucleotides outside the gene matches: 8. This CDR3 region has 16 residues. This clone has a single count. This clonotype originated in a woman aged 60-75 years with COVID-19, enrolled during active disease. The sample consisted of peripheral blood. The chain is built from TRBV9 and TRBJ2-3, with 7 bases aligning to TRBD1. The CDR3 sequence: CASSAAYTGGTDTQYF. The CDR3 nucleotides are TGTGCCAGCAGCGCGGCATACACAGGGGGCACAGATACGCAGTATTTT. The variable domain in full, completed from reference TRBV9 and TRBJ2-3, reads DSGVTQTPKHLITATGQRVTLRCSPRSGDLSVYWYQQSLDQGLQFLIQYYNGEERAKGNILERFSAQQFPDLHSELNLSSLELGDSALYFCASSAAYTGGTDTQYFGPGTRLTVL.